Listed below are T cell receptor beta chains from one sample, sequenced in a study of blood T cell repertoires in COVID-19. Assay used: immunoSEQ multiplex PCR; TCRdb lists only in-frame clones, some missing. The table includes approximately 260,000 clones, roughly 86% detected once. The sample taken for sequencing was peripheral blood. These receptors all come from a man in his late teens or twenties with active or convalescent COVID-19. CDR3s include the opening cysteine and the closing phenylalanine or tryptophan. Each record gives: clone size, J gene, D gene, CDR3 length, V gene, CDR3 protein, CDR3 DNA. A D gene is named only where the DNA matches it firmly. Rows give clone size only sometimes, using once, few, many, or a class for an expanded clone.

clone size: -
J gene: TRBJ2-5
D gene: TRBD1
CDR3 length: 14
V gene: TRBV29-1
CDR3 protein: CSVGPGTGGETQYF
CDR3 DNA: TGCAGCGTTGGGCCCGGAACAGGGGGAGAGACCCAGTACTTC

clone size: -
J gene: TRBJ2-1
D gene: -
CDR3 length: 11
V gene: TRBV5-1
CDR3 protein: CASSWRQEQFF
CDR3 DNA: TGCGCCAGCAGCTGGCGACAAGAGCAGTTCTTC

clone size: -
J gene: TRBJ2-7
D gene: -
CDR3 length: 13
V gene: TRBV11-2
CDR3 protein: CASSFPGNNEQYF
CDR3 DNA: TGTGCCAGCAGCTTCCCAGGGAATAACGAGCAGTACTTC

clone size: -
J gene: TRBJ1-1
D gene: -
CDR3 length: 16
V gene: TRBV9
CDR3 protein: CASSVGSGHMNTEAFF
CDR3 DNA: TGTGCCAGCAGCGTAGGCTCAGGACACATGAACACTGAAGCTTTCTTT

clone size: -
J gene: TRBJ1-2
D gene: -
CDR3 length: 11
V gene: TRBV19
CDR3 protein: CASSNGRTGTF
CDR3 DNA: TGTGCCAGTAGCAATGGGAGGACGGGCACCTTC

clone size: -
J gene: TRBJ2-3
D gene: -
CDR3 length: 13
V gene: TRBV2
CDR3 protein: CASRAVSGDTQYF
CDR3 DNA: TGTGCCAGCAGGGCTGTTAGCGGAGATACGCAGTATTTT

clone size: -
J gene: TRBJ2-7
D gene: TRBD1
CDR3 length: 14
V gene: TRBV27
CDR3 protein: CASSVGQGASEQYF
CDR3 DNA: TGTGCCAGCAGTGTCGGACAGGGGGCTTCCGAGCAGTACTTC

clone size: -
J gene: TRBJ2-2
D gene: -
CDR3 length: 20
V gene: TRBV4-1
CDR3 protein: CASSQVVHWAPLTNTGELFF
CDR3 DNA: TGCGCCAGCAGCCAAGTCGTACACTGGGCCCCCTTAACGAACACCGGGGAGCTGTTTTTT

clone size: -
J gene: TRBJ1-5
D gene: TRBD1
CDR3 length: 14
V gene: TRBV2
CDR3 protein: CASNHDRANQPQHF
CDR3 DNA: TGTGCCAGCAACCATGACAGGGCCAATCAGCCCCAGCATTTT

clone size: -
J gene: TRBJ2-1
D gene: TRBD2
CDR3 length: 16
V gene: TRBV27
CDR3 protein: CASGRTLAGRYNEQFF
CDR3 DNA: TGTGCCAGCGGGAGGACTCTAGCGGGGAGATACAATGAGCAGTTCTTC

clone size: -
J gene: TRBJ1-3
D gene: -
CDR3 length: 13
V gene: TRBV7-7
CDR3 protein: CASSSRVGNTIYF
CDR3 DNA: TGTGCCAGCAGCTCCCGTGTTGGAAACACCATATATTTT

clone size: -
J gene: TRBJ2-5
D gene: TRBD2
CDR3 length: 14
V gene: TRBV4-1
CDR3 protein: CASSQARGVETQYF
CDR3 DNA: TGCGCCAGCAGCCAAGCGCGGGGGGTGGAGACCCAGTACTTC

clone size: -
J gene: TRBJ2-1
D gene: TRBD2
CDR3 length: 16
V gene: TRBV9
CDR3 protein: CASSPPSGIGFNEQFF
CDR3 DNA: TGTGCCAGCAGCCCCCCTAGCGGGATAGGCTTTAATGAGCAGTTCTTC

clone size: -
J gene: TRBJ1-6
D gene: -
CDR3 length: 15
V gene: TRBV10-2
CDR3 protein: CASSESGQGGTPLHF
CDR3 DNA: TGCGCCAGCAGTGAGTCTGGGCAGGGCGGTACACCCCTCCACTTT

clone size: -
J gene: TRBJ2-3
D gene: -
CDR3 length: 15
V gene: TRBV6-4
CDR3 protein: CASSETPDYTDTQYF
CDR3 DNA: TGTGCCAGCAGTGAGACACCTGACTACACAGATACGCAGTATTTT

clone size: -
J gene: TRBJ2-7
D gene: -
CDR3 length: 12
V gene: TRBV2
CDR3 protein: CASRKYSGEQYF
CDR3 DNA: TGTGCCAGCAGGAAGTATTCGGGGGAGCAGTACTTC

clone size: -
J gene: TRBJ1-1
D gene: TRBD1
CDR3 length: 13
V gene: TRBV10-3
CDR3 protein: CAIRGTEYTEAFF
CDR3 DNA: TGTGCCATCAGAGGGACAGAATACACTGAAGCTTTCTTT

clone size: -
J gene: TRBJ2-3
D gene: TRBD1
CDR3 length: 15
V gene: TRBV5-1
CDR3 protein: CASSIQGQDPDTQYF
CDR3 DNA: TGCGCCAGCAGCATACAGGGGCAAGACCCAGATACGCAGTATTTT

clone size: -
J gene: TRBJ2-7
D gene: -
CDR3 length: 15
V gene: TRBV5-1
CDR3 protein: CASSYGMRGSGEQYF
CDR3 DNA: TGCGCCAGCAGCTACGGAATGCGGGGCTCAGGGGAGCAGTACTTC

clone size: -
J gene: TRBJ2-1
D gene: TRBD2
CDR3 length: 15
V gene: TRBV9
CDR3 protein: CASSVTGGSYNEQFF
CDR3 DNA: TGTGCCAGCAGCGTGACGGGAGGCTCCTACAATGAGCAGTTCTTC

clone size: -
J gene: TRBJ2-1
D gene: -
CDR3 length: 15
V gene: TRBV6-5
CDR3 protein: CASRYGGGSYNEQFF
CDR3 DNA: TGTGCCAGCAGATATGGAGGAGGGTCCTACAATGAGCAGTTCTTC

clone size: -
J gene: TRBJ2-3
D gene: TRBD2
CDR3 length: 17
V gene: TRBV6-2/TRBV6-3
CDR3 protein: CASSLGITSGSTDTQYF
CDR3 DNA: TGTGCCAGCAGTCTGGGAATAACTAGCGGGAGCACAGATACGCAGTATTTT

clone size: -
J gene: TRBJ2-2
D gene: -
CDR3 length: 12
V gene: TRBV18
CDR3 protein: CASSPHSRELFF
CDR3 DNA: TGTGCCAGCTCACCCCACAGCAGGGAGCTGTTTTTT

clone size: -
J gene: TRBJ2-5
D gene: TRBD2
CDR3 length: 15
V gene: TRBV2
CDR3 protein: CASNREAPKQETQYF
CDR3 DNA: TGTGCCAGCAACCGGGAGGCACCGAAGCAAGAGACCCAGTACTTC

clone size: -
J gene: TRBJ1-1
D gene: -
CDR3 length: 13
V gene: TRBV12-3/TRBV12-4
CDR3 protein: CASSSGLSRRAFF
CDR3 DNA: TGTGCCAGCAGTTCGGGACTTTCCAGGAGAGCTTTCTTT

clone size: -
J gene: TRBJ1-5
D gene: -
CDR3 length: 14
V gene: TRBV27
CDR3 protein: CASSPSGGRQPQHF
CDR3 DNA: TGTGCCAGCAGTCCGTCGGGAGGGAGACAGCCCCAGCATTTT

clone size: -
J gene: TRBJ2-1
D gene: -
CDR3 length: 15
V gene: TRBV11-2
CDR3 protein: CASSLQRSSYNEQFF
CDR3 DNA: TGTGCCAGCAGCTTACAGCGGAGCTCCTACAATGAGCAGTTCTTC

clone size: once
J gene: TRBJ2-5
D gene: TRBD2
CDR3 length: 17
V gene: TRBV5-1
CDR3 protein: CASSLASTSGAQETQYF
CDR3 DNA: TGCGCCAGCAGCTTGGCATCCACTAGCGGTGCCCAAGAGACCCAGTACTTC

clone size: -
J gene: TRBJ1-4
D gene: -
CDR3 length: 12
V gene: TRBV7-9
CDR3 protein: CAGGGADEKLFF
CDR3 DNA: TGTGCCGGAGGCGGGGCGGACGAAAAACTGTTTTTT

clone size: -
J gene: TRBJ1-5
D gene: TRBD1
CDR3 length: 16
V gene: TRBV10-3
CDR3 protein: CATATGQGSGNQPQHF
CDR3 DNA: TGTGCCACCGCCACGGGACAGGGGAGCGGCAATCAGCCCCAGCATTTT

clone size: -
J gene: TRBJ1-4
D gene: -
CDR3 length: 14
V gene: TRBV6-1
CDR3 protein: CASSEGQGGEKLFF
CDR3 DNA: TGTGCCAGCAGTGAAGGGCAGGGCGGTGAAAAACTGTTTTTT

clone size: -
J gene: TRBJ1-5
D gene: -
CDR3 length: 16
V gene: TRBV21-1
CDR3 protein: CANSLRHRGSNQPQHF
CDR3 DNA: TGTGCCAATTCATTAAGGCACCGGGGTAGCAATCAGCCCCAGCATTTT

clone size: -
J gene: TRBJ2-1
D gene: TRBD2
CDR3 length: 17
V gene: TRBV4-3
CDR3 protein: CASSQEIAGVPYNEQFF
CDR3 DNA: TGCGCCAGCAGCCAAGAGATAGCGGGAGTCCCCTACAATGAGCAGTTCTTC

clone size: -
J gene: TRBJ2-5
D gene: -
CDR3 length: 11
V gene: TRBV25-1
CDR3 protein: CASSESVTQYF
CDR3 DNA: TGTGCCAGCAGTGAATCCGTGACCCAGTACTTC

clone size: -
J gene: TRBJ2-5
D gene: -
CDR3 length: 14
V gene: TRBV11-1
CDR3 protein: CASSLDGESETQYF
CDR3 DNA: TGTGCCAGCAGCTTAGATGGGGAGTCTGAGACCCAGTACTTC

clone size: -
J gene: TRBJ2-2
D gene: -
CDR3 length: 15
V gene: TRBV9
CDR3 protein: CASSVEAGPTGELFF
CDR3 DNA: TGTGCCAGCAGCGTAGAGGCGGGACCCACCGGGGAGCTGTTTTTT

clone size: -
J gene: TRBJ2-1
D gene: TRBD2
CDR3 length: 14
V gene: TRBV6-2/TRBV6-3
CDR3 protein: CASSLTSTDNEQFF
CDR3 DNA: TGTGCCAGCAGCCTGACTAGCACAGACAATGAGCAGTTCTTC

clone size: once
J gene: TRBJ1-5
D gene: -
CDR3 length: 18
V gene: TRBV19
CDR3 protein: CATQGAGPSLTSNQPQHF
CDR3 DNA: TGTGCCACCCAAGGAGCAGGGCCTTCGTTAACTAGCAATCAGCCCCAGCATTTT

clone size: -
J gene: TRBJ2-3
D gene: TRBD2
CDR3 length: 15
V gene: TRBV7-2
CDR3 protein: CASSRTSGGRDTQYF
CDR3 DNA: TGTGCCAGCAGCCGGACTAGCGGGGGGAGAGATACGCAGTATTTT

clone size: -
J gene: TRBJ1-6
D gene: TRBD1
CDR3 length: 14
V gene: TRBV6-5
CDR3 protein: CASTRTGDNSPLHF
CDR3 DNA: TGTGCCAGCACCCGGACAGGGGATAATTCACCCCTCCACTTT

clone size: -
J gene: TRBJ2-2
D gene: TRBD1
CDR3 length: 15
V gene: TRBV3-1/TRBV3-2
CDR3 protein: CASSLGTGLTGELFF
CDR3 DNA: TGTGCCAGCAGCCTCGGGACAGGACTCACCGGGGAGCTGTTTTTT

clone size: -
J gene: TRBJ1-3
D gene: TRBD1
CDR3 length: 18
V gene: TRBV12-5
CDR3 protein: CASGQNRGSYSSGNTIYF
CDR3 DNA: TGTGCTAGTGGCCAAAACAGGGGGTCATATTCCTCTGGAAACACCATATATTTT